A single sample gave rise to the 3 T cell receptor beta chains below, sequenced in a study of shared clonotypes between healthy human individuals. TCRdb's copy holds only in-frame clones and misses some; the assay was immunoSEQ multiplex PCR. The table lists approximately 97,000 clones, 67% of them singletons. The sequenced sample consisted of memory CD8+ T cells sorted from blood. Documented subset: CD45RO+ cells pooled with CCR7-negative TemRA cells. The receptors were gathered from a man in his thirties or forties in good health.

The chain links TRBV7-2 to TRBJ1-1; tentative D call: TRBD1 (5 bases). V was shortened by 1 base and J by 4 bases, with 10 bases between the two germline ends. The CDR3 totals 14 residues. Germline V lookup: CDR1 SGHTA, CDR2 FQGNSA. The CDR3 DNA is TGTGCCAGCAGCTTAGGGTGGGGGGGCACTGAAGCTTTCTTT. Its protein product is CASSLGWGGTEAFF.

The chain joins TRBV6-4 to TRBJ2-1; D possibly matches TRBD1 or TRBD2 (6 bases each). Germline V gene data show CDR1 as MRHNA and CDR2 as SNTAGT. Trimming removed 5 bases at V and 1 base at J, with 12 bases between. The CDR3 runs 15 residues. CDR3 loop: CASSKQGGSYNEQFF. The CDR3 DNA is TGTGCCAGCAGTAAACAGGGAGGATCCTACAATGAGCAGTTCTTC.

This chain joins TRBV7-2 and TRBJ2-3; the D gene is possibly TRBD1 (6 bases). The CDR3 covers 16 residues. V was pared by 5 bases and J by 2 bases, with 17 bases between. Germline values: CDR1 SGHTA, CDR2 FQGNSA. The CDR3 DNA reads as TGTGCCAGCAGCAACTGGGACACGGATTACACAGATACGCAGTATTTT. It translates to CASSNWDTDYTDTQYF.